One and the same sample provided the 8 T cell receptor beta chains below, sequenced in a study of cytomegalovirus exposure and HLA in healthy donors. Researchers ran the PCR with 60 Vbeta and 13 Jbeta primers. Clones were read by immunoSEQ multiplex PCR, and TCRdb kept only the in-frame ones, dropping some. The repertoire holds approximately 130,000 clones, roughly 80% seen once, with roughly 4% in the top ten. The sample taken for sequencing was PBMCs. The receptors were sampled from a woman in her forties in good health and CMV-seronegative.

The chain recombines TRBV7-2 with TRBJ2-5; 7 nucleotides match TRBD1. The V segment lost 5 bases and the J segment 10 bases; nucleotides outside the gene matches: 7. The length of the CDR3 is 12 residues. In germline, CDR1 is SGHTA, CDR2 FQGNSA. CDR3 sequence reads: CASSPPQGSQYF. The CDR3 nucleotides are TGTGCCAGCAGCCCCCCACAGGGGAGCCAGTACTTC.

The CDR3, as DNA: TGCGCCAGCAGCCCCACCGGACTGGGCAACACCATATATTTT. This codes for CASSPTGLGNTIYF. The J gene is TRBJ1-3, the V gene TRBV5-1; D not certain. The germline V gene has CDR1 SGHRS and CDR2 YFSETQ. The CDR3 is 14 residues long. V lost 4 bases and J 7 bases, leaving 15 bases between the germline ends.

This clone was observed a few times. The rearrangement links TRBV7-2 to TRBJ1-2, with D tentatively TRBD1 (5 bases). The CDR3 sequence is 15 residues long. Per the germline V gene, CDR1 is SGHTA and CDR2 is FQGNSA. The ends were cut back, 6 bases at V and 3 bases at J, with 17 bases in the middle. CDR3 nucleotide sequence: TGTGCCAGCAGTTCCAGCCAGGGAGGGTACTATGGCTACACCTTC. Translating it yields CASSSSQGGYYGYTF.

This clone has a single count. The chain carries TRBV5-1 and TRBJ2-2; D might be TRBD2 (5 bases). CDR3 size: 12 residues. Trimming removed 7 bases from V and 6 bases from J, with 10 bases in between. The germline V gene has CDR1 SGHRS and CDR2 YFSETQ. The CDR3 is CASLGLPGELFF. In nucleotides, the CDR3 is TGCGCCAGCCTCGGACTCCCCGGGGAGCTGTTTTTT.

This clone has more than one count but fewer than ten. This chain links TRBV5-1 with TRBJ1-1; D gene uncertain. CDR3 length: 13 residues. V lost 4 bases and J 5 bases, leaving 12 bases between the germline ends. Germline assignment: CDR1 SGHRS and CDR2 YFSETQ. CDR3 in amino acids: CASSVHGRTEAFF. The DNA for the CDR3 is TGCGCCAGCAGCGTGCATGGGAGGACTGAAGCTTTCTTT.

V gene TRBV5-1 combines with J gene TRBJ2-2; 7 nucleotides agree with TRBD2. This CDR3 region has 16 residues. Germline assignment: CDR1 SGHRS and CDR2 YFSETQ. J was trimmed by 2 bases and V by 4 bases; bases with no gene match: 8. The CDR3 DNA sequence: TGCGCCAGCAGCCTGTCGCGGGGGTCCAACACCGGGGAGCTGTTTTTT. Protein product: CASSLSRGSNTGELFF.

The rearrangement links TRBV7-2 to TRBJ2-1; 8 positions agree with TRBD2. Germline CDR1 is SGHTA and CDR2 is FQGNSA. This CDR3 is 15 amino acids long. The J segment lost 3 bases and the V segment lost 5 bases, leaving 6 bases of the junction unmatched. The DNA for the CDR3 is TGTGCCAGCAGCCCCGGGGGGGTCTTCTACAATGAGCAGTTCTTC. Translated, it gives CASSPGGVFYNEQFF.

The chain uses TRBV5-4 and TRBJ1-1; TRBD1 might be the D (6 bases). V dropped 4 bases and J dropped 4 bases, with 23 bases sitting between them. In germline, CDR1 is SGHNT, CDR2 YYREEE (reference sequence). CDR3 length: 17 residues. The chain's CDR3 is CASSPRPRQELGTEAFF. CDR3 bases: TGTGCCAGCAGCCCAAGACCTAGACAGGAGTTGGGCACTGAAGCTTTCTTT.